This entry features one TCR beta chain sequence. What it recognizes is unknown. This record comes from a study of cytotoxic CD8 clonotypes in ibrutinib-treated CLL. Study-level information: Once patients had received a median 12 months of treatment, range 6 to 36, response samples were obtained.

TCRdb's table, derived via immunoSEQ multiplex PCR, lists solely in-frame clones and lacks some. Among 200,000 or so clones listed, 75% to 80% were seen once. The germline CDR1 and CDR2 sequences are SGHVS and FQNEAQ. The V gene lost 5 bases and the J gene lost 7 bases, with 9 bases spanning the gap. There are 13 residues in the CDR3. Notes on the study in general: Public clonotypes, rarely seen, contracted or held steady on treatment.

The sequence was obtained from a human donor with chronic lymphocytic leukemia. This chain uses TRBV7-8 with TRBJ1-6, with D perhaps matching TRBD1 (6 bases). The sequenced sample was PBMCs, obtained after 12 months of ibrutinib treatment. In nucleotides, the CDR3 is TGTGCCAGCAGCCCGGACAGAAATTCACCCCTCCACTTT. This sequence encodes CASSPDRNSPLHF.